The text below deals with one TCR beta chain. The sample originates from a study of cytomegalovirus exposure and HLA in healthy donors. This table comes from immunoSEQ multiplex PCR, and its TCRdb copy is limited to in-frame clones, with some not included. This sample has 100,000 to 130,000 clones, with 90% to 97% found just once. The germline V gene has CDR1 SGHTA and CDR2 FQGNSA. The CDR3 consists of 13 residues. V lost 5 bases, J lost 0 bases, and 7 bases lay in between. The receptor was isolated from a woman in her late teens or twenties in good health and CMV-seronegative. The chain carries TRBV7-2 and TRBJ1-2; D may be TRBD1 (6 bases). What was sequenced was PBMCs. CDR3 in amino acids: CASSRTANYGYTF. In DNA, the CDR3 is TGTGCCAGCAGCAGGACAGCTAACTATGGCTACACCTTC.